This TCR beta chain was documented in a study of blood T cell repertoires in COVID-19. How the authors handled the data: Estimates of nucleated cell counts were drawn from the amplification of reference gene primers. Using immunoSEQ multiplex PCR, the repertoire was profiled, and TCRdb retains in-frame clones only, with some absent. V and J calls and clone size follow that table, whereas D and trimming were derived from the DNA. The table shows about 160,000 clones, with about four fifths occurring only once. Between the trimmed V and J ends, which lost 7 bases and 1 base, there was a span of 9 bases. CDR3 size: 13 residues. Germline lookup yields CDR1 MDHEN and CDR2 SYDVKM.

The sample was peripheral blood. The rearrangement joins TRBV28 to TRBJ2-3, with a possible D match to TRBD2 (5 bases). This clonotype originated in a man aged 55 to 69 with active or convalescent COVID-19. The CDR3 DNA sequence: TGTGCCAGCATCAACGGGGGCACAGATACGCAGTATTTT. Translated, it gives CASINGGTDTQYF.